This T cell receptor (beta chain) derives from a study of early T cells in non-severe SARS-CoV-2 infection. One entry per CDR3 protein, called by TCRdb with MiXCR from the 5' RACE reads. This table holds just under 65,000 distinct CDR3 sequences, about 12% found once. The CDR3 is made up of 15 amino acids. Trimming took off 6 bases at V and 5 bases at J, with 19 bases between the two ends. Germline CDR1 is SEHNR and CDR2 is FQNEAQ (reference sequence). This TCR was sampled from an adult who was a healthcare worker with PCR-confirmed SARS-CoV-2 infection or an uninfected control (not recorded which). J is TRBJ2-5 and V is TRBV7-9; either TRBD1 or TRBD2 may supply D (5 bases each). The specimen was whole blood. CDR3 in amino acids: CASSFTGTTLETQYF. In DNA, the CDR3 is TGTGCCAGCAGTTTCACCGGGACGACGTTGGAGACCCAGTACTTC.